This TCR beta chain derives from a study of cytomegalovirus exposure and HLA in healthy donors. Researchers ran the PCR with 60 Vbeta and 13 Jbeta primers. Libraries were prepared by immunoSEQ multiplex PCR; TCRdb keeps only in-frame clonotypes and omits some of them. Recorded here are around 130,000 clones; the top ten clones represent about 2.1%. The CDR3 sequence is 14 residues long. Germline V gives CDR1 SGHRS, CDR2 YFSETQ. Trimming took off 3 bases at V and 4 bases at J, with 13 bases between the two ends. This sequence was found in an older woman in good health and CMV-seronegative. This chain connects TRBV5-1 to TRBJ1-1; the D is unclear. Input material: PBMCs. The CDR3, as DNA: TGCGCCAGCAGCTCCATCGACCGGGGCACTGAAGCTTTCTTT. Protein product: CASSSIDRGTEAFF.